The 15 T cell receptor beta chains in this list originate from one sample, sequenced in a study of shared clonotypes between healthy human individuals. Using immunoSEQ multiplex PCR, the repertoire was profiled, and TCRdb retains in-frame clones only, with some absent. The sample contains about 460,000 clones, 77% of which appear only once. The sample consisted of PBMCs. These receptors came from a woman between 40 and 55 years old in good health. Some clones in this sample may be carry-over from other donors' samples.

This chain connects TRBV19 to TRBJ1-2; tentative D call: TRBD1 (5 bases). V was pared by 1 base and J by 6 bases, with 12 bases between. Germline V gives CDR1 LNHDA, CDR2 SQIVND (reference sequence). This CDR3 spans 14 amino acids. CDR3 region: CASSIGTRWDGYTF. In DNA, the CDR3 is TGTGCCAGTAGTATAGGGACAAGATGGGATGGCTACACCTTC.

The J gene is TRBJ2-1, the V gene TRBV6-4, with TRBD2 matching over 15 bases. Trimming at V came to 6 bases and at J to 3 bases, leaving 3 bases not matched to a gene. The CDR3 contains 16 residues. CDR1 and CDR2 from the germline V gene are MRHNA and SNTAGT. This CDR3 is CASSGLAGGDYNEQFF. The CDR3 DNA is TGTGCCAGCAGCGGACTAGCGGGAGGGGACTACAATGAGCAGTTCTTC.

The DNA of the CDR3 is TGTGCCAGCAGCCTAGAGGCTAGCATTTTCACCGGGGAGCTGTTTTTT. The encoded protein is CASSLEASIFTGELFF. V and J are TRBV7-2 and TRBJ2-2, with D perhaps TRBD2 (5 bases). V lost 5 bases, J lost 4 bases, and 17 bases lay in between. This CDR3 has 16 amino acids. Germline values: CDR1 SGHTA, CDR2 FQGNSA.

The gene calls are TRBV28 and TRBJ1-2, with 8 nucleotides matching TRBD1. Germline trimming cut 4 bases from V and 3 bases from J; bases unmatched to any gene: 13. The CDR3 spans 17 residues. Looked up from germline, CDR1 is MDHEN and CDR2 is SYDVKM. CDR3 amino acids: CASSSRLGQGEDYGYTF. CDR3 coding DNA: TGTGCCAGCAGTTCACGCCTTGGACAGGGCGAGGACTATGGCTACACCTTC.

This clone appeared a few times. The chain is built from TRBV28 and TRBJ2-5; perhaps TRBD1 as D (5 bases). CDR1 and CDR2 from the germline V gene are MDHEN and SYDVKM. The CDR3 sequence is 13 residues long. V lost 7 bases and J lost 4, with 13 bases in between. CDR3 loop: CASIQRGSETQYF. CDR3 DNA sequence: TGTGCCAGCATCCAAAGGGGTTCAGAGACCCAGTACTTC. The complete variable domain, with remaining parts taken from reference TRBV28 and TRBJ2-5, reads DVKVTQSSRYLVKRTGEKVFLECVQDMDHENMFWYRQDPGLGLRLIYFSYDVKMKEKGDIPEGYSVSREKKERFSLILESASTNQTSMYLCASIQRGSETQYFGPGTRLLVL.

This chain connects TRBV5-1 to TRBJ2-1; 7 bases align to TRBD2. The V gene end was trimmed by 4 bases and the J gene end by 8 bases; junction bases not matched to a gene: 9. Germline-derived CDR1 and CDR2 are SGHRS and YFSETQ. There are 14 residues in the CDR3. This CDR3 is CASSPSGERHEQFF. As DNA, the CDR3 is TGCGCCAGCAGCCCCAGCGGGGAGAGGCATGAGCAGTTCTTC.

This clone came up a few times. This chain links TRBV28 with TRBJ1-2, with D unclear. This CDR3 contains 14 residues. Germline CDR1 reads MDHEN; CDR2 reads SYDVKM. V lost 7 bases, J lost 8 bases, and 20 bases lay in between. The CDR3 DNA reads as TGTGCCAGCACCCCGGGAGTCCCAGTGGGGGGCTACACCTTC. It encodes CASTPGVPVGGYTF.

This clone came up once. The rearrangement uses TRBV7-3 and TRBJ1-1; 9 bases map to TRBD1. Germline CDR1 reads SGHTA; CDR2 reads FQGTGA. There are 16 residues in the CDR3. Trimming removed 5 bases from V and 3 bases from J; junction bases left unmatched: 10. CDR3 residues: CASSPTGGAEDTEAFF. CDR3 nucleotides: TGTGCCAGCAGCCCTACAGGGGGCGCGGAGGACACTGAAGCTTTCTTT.

In this sample, this clone turned up many times. The chain links TRBV21-1 to TRBJ2-3; no check of the table's D call, TRBD1, against the DNA was made. TRBV21-1 is a documented pseudogene. The CDR3 loop spans 15 amino acids. CDR3 amino acids: CASSKVQGGADTQYF. For the CDR3, the DNA is TGTGCCAGCAGCAAGGTCCAAGGGGGCGCAGATACGCAGTATTTT.

The chain joins TRBV7-3 to TRBJ2-6; D is unresolved. Trimming removed 5 bases at V and 0 bases at J, with 8 bases between. This CDR3 comprises 15 residues. Germline loops: CDR1 SGHTA, CDR2 FQGTGA. CDR3 region: CASSPGPSGANVLTF. CDR3 nucleotide sequence: TGTGCCAGCAGCCCCGGGCCCTCTGGGGCCAACGTCCTGACTTTC.

The V gene is TRBV9, the J gene TRBJ2-7; 9 bases agree with TRBD1. CDR1 SGDLS and CDR2 YYNGEE come from the germline V gene. V was pared by 3 bases and J by 3 bases, with 4 bases of the junction left unmatched. CDR3 size: 14 residues. CDR3 in DNA: TGTGCCAGCAGCGGCCGGGACAGGGACTACGAGCAGTACTTC. Translating it yields CASSGRDRDYEQYF.

The V gene is TRBV29-1, the J gene TRBJ1-3; TRBD2 aligns across 8 bases. The assigned J gene may be wrong: the sequence end matches TRBJ2-2 better. Germline CDR1 reads SQVTM; CDR2 reads ANQGSEA. The CDR3 runs to 16 residues. CDR3: CSVVGGPAGASGELFF. The CDR3 DNA is TGCAGCGTTGTAGGTGGTCCAGCGGGAGCTAGCGGGGAGCTGTTTTTT.

The chain links TRBV30 to TRBJ1-1; D uncertain. CDR3 size: 11 residues. V was pared by 5 bases and J by 5 bases, with 9 bases between. CDR1 and CDR2 from the germline V gene are GTSNPN and SVGIG (reference sequence). The DNA of the CDR3 is TGTGCCTGGTCAGGTTTGACTGAAGCTTTCTTT. Its translation is CAWSGLTEAFF.

The V gene is TRBV4-1, the J gene TRBJ1-2; D remains ambiguous. The length of the CDR3 is 15 residues. Germline V CDR1 and CDR2: MGHRA, YSYEKL. V lost 2 bases, J lost 8 bases, and 18 bases lay in between. CDR3: CASSQPRGGLRGYTF. The CDR3, as DNA: TGCGCCAGCAGCCAACCCCGGGGAGGATTACGAGGCTACACCTTC.

The chain is built from TRBV30 and TRBJ1-5; no firm D call. Trimming stripped 4 bases from V and 3 bases from J, with 10 bases between. The CDR3 has 13 amino acids. Per the germline V gene, CDR1 is GTSNPN and CDR2 is SVGIG (reference sequence). This chain's CDR3 is CAWNRLVNQPQHF. CDR3 nucleotide sequence: TGTGCCTGGAATCGACTCGTCAATCAGCCCCAGCATTTT.